This T cell receptor (beta chain) derives from a study of cytomegalovirus exposure and HLA in healthy donors. About the study: The study's early data release held around 85 million unique TCRs from HLA-typed donors. Study conclusions and caveats: Some segments of the V type, notably TRBV6-2 and TRBV6-3, were excluded as indistinguishable. Most CMV-associated TCR beta chains appeared HLA-restricted in a later analysis.

Note on this clone: Its target is unknown.

The V end was cut by 3 bases, the J end by 6 bases, with 15 bases between. From germline, CDR1 is LGHNT and CDR2 FRNRAP. The CDR3 has 15 amino acids. The PCR made use of 60 Vbeta and 13 Jbeta primers. Methods used by the authors: Later analysis identified 80 million to 90 million unique TCR beta chains, about 11 million shared. Clones were read by immunoSEQ multiplex PCR, and TCRdb kept only the in-frame ones, dropping some. The V and J calls and clone size were taken over from that table, and D and trimming were inferred from the DNA. The sample has 200,000 or so clones; 77% are singletons. The V and J genes are TRBV12-5 and TRBJ2-4; D might be TRBD1 (6 bases). Input material: PBMCs. This clonotype originated in a woman aged 25 to 39 in good health and CMV-seropositive. CDR3 amino acids: CASGFPGVWRNIQYF. CDR3 in DNA: TGTGCTAGTGGTTTTCCAGGGGTATGGAGAAACATTCAGTACTTC.